This T cell receptor beta chain was identified in a study of shared clonotypes between healthy human individuals. Here immunoSEQ multiplex PCR was the method, and the copy in TCRdb shows in-frame clones only, minus some. The table has about 470,000 clones, roughly 80% seen once. This CDR3 contains 12 residues. Trimming stripped 3 bases from V and 13 bases from J, with 10 bases between. Germline CDR1 is MGHRA and CDR2 is YSYEKL. Input material: PBMCs. This rearrangement joins TRBV4-1 to TRBJ1-6; D unresolved. The clonotype originates from a woman aged 40 to 49 in good health. Some clones in this sample may be carry-over from other donors' samples. The CDR3 loop reads CASSQDFSPLHF. CDR3 sequence (DNA): TGCGCCAGCAGCCAGGATTTCTCGCCCCTCCACTTT.